This is a list of T cell receptor beta chains from one sample in a study of CD8+ T cells in alopecia areata. Assay used: immunoSEQ multiplex PCR; TCRdb lists only in-frame clones, some missing. Counted here are over 110,000 clones, about half occurring once; the ten biggest clones make up 0.8% to 1%. The sample was CD4+ T cells sorted from blood, taken at week 0. The receptor set was obtained from a human donor with alopecia areata. Each CDR3 is given with its conserved first and last residue. D genes are given only for firm matches. The size entry is marked missing in some rows and otherwise reads once, few, many or a size class.

D gene	V gene	J gene	clone size	CDR3 DNA	CDR3 protein
NA	TRBV19	TRBJ1-4	NA	TGTGCCACCGGGGGCCCCGCAACTAATGAAAAACTGTTTTTT	CATGGPATNEKLFF
NA	TRBV18	TRBJ2-4	NA	TGTGCCAGCTCACCACCTAGCCGGGGCATTCAGTACTTC	CASSPPSRGIQYF
TRBD1	TRBV9	TRBJ2-5	few	TGTGCCAGCAGCGCGACAGGGGGGACCCAGTACTTC	CASSATGGTQYF
NA	TRBV7-9	TRBJ1-4	NA	TGTGCCAGCAGCTTACGGCTGGACAGTAATGAAAAACTGTTTTTT	CASSLRLDSNEKLFF
TRBD2	TRBV7-4	TRBJ2-7	NA	TGTGCCAGCAGCTTAGCAGTAGCGGGAGGGTACGAGCAGTACTTC	CASSLAVAGGYEQYF
NA	TRBV2	TRBJ1-1	NA	TGTGCCAGCTTCGAACAGCTGAACACTGAAGCTTTCTTT	CASFEQLNTEAFF
TRBD2	TRBV7-3	TRBJ2-1	few	TGTGCCAGCAGCTTAGACAGCGGGAGGTACAATGAGCAGTTCTTC	CASSLDSGRYNEQFF
NA	TRBV7-8	TRBJ1-4	NA	TGTGCCAGCAGCTTAGAATTTATGGGGTTCCGGGAAAAACTGTTTTTT	CASSLEFMGFREKLFF
TRBD2	TRBV10-3	TRBJ2-1	NA	TGTGCCATCAGGGGAGTAGCGGGAGGTGAAAATGAGCAGTTCTTC	CAIRGVAGGENEQFF
NA	TRBV29-1	TRBJ1-5	NA	TGCAGCGTGCGGGACGGCCCGGGGCCCCAGCATTTT	CSVRDGPGPQHF
NA	TRBV30	TRBJ2-4	NA	TGTGCCTGGAGTAAAGGGGCCAAAAACATTCAGTACTTC	CAWSKGAKNIQYF
TRBD2	TRBV29-1	TRBJ2-1	few	TGTTCGAGTGTAGCGGGGGCCTACAATGAGCAGTTCTTC	CSSVAGAYNEQFF
NA	TRBV11-2	TRBJ2-2	NA	TGTGCCAGCAGCTTATTTGGGGCTAGGGGCACCGGGGAGCTGTTTTTT	CASSLFGARGTGELFF
NA	TRBV10-2	TRBJ1-5	NA	TGCGCCAGCAGTGAGTCGAGCAGGGGATACAATCAGCCCCAGCATTTT	CASSESSRGYNQPQHF
TRBD1	TRBV5-4	TRBJ2-7	NA	TGTGCCAGCAGCACATGGACAGGTCGCGAGCAGTACTTC	CASSTWTGREQYF
TRBD1	TRBV5-6	TRBJ2-5	few	TGTGCCAGCAGTTCCAGGACAGGGAGGGAGACCCAGTACTTC	CASSSRTGRETQYF
NA	TRBV30	TRBJ1-1	NA	TGTGCCTGGGGAGGCTTGACAGTCCTGAACACTGAAGCTTTCTTT	CAWGGLTVLNTEAFF
NA	TRBV7-2	TRBJ2-4	few	TGTGCCAGCAGCTTAGCGGGGGGAAACATTCAGTACTTC	CASSLAGGNIQYF
NA	TRBV29-1	TRBJ2-7	few	TGCAGCGTTGCGGCGGGATCCTACGAGCAGTACTTC	CSVAAGSYEQYF
TRBD1	TRBV29-1	TRBJ2-5	NA	TGCAGCGTCCGGGACAGGGGACAGGAGACCCAGTACTTC	CSVRDRGQETQYF
NA	TRBV20-1	TRBJ2-3	few	TGCAGTGCTTCGGCGGCCCCTACGCAGTATTTT	CSASAAPTQYF
TRBD1	TRBV29-1	TRBJ1-2	NA	TGCAGCGTTCTTCCGAGACAGGGAAGCGGCTACACCTTC	CSVLPRQGSGYTF
TRBD1	TRBV2	TRBJ2-5	NA	TGTGCCAGCAGCAGACCGGGACAGGGGGCACAAGAGACCCAGTACTTC	CASSRPGQGAQETQYF
NA	TRBV29-1	TRBJ2-1	NA	TGCAGCGTCGCCGGACAGCGCTCCTACAATGAGCAGTTCTTC	CSVAGQRSYNEQFF
TRBD1	TRBV5-1	TRBJ2-1	many	TGCGCCAGCAGCTACTTGGTAGGAATGGGACAGGGGGTCAATGAGCAGTTCTTC	CASSYLVGMGQGVNEQFF
TRBD2	TRBV28	TRBJ2-5	NA	TGTGCCAGCAGCCAGACTAGCGGGAGGATGGAGACCCAGTACTTC	CASSQTSGRMETQYF
TRBD2	TRBV4-2	TRBJ2-1	NA	TGTGCCAGCAGCCAACCCTCGACTAGCGGGAGCCAGTTCTTC	CASSQPSTSGSQFF
NA	TRBV7-3	TRBJ2-1	NA	TGTGCCAGCAGCTTAACGGGCTATTACAATGAGCAGTTCTTC	CASSLTGYYNEQFF
TRBD2	TRBV9	TRBJ2-7	NA	TGTGCCAGCAGCGTAGGCTCCGGGACTAGCGGGAGTACGCAGTACTTC	CASSVGSGTSGSTQYF
NA	TRBV30	TRBJ1-2	NA	TGTGCATGCACCCTGACAGCGAACTATGGCTACACCTTC	CACTLTANYGYTF
TRBD2	TRBV5-1	TRBJ2-7	NA	TGCGCCAGCAGCTTGGTGGCTAGCGGGAGAAGTACCTACGAGCAGTACTTC	CASSLVASGRSTYEQYF
NA	TRBV15	TRBJ1-2	NA	TGTGCCACCAGCAGAGGAAGTATCTATGGCTACACCTTC	CATSRGSIYGYTF
NA	TRBV19	TRBJ1-2	NA	TGTGCCAGTAGTTCGGGACGGTGGACCTTCTTTAGCTACACCTTC	CASSSGRWTFFSYTF
TRBD2	TRBV6-5	TRBJ2-7	NA	TGTGCCAGCAGTTACTCCCGCGGGGGGAGCCGAAAAGAGCAGTACTTC	CASSYSRGGSRKEQYF
NA	TRBV30	TRBJ2-5	NA	TGTGCCTGGAGTGGGGGGACCTTGGAGACCCAGTACTTC	CAWSGGTLETQYF
TRBD1	TRBV7-9	TRBJ1-2	NA	TGTGCCAGCAGCACCTCCTTGGACAGGGGGCTTTTTAGCTTC	CASSTSLDRGLFSF
NA	TRBV30	TRBJ2-7	NA	TGTGCCTGGAGTGTATCGATCTACTACGAGCAGTACTTC	CAWSVSIYYEQYF
TRBD2	TRBV4-1	TRBJ2-2	NA	TGCGCCAGCAGCCGATCACCGGGACTAGCGGGAGGGTTCGACACCGGGGAGCTGTTTTTT	CASSRSPGLAGGFDTGELFF
TRBD1	TRBV9	TRBJ2-7	few	TGTGCCAGCAGCCCCGGGACAGGGGCACACGAGCAGTACTTC	CASSPGTGAHEQYF